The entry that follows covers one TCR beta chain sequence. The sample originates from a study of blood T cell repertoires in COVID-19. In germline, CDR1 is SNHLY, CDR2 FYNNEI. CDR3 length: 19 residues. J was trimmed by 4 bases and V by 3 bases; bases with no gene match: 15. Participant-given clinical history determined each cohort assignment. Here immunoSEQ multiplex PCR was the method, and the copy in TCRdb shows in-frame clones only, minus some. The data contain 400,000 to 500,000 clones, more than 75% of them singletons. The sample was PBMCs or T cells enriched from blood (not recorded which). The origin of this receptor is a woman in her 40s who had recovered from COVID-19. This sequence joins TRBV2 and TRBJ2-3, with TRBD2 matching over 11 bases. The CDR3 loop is CASSDRVAGGPYPSDTQYF. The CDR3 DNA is TGTGCCAGCAGTGATCGGGTAGCGGGAGGGCCCTACCCCTCAGATACGCAGTATTTT.